The 28 T cell receptor beta chains reported below all come from one sample, sequenced in a study of blood T cell repertoires in COVID-19. Repertoires were generated with immunoSEQ multiplex PCR, while TCRdb's copy carries only in-frame clones and drops some. The data contain approximately 320,000 clones, 85% to 90% of them singletons. The sequenced sample consisted of peripheral blood. These receptors all stem from a woman in her thirties with COVID-19, enrolled during active disease.

This clone was counted only a few times. The chain is built from TRBV3-1 (or the pseudogene TRBV3-2) and TRBJ2-7, with D possibly TRBD1 on 5 matching bases. CDR1 and CDR2 from the germline V gene are LGHDT and YNNKEL (reference sequence). This CDR3 has 14 residues. Trimming stripped 4 bases from V and 3 bases from J, with 13 bases between. Here the CDR3 reads CASSPHRTLYEQYF. The CDR3 nucleotides are TGTGCCAGCAGCCCCCACAGGACCCTCTACGAGCAGTACTTC.

This chain uses TRBV5-8 with TRBJ2-7; 13 nucleotides line up with TRBD2. CDR1 SGHTS and CDR2 YDEGEE come from the germline V gene. This CDR3 is built from 15 residues. V dropped 4 bases and J dropped 3; count of bases not matched to a gene: 4. CDR3 DNA: TGTGCCAGCAGCCCGGGACTAGCGGGGTACTACGAGCAGTACTTC. Its translation is CASSPGLAGYYEQYF.

The rearrangement uses TRBV5-1 and TRBJ1-4; 7 positions match TRBD1. The CDR3 spans 13 residues. Germline trimming cut 7 bases from V and 3 bases from J; bases unmatched to any gene: 3. Germline CDR1 and CDR2: SGHRS and YFSETQ. Here the CDR3 reads CASRDSPNEKLFF. The CDR3 DNA reads TGCGCCAGCCGGGACAGTCCTAATGAAAAACTGTTTTTT.

This chain links TRBV5-4 with TRBJ1-1; D might be TRBD1 (5 bases). Germline V gives CDR1 SGHNT, CDR2 YYREEE (reference sequence). V was cut by 2 bases and J by 1 base, with 15 bases left in between. The length of the CDR3 is 16 residues. CDR3 protein: CASSFRIGRGNTEAFF. The CDR3 bases are TGTGCCAGCAGCTTTAGGATAGGGAGGGGGAACACTGAAGCTTTCTTT.

The chain links TRBV30 to TRBJ2-3; 7 bases match TRBD1. The CDR3 sequence is 15 residues long. Germline CDR1 GTSNPN, CDR2 SVGIG (reference sequence). Trimming took 1 base from V and 2 from J; bases not matched to a gene: 6. The CDR3 DNA reads TGTGCCTGGAGTGCATGGACAGGCTCCACAGATACGCAGTATTTT. Translating gives CAWSAWTGSTDTQYF.

The rearrangement links TRBV5-1 to TRBJ1-3; 7 bases are shared with TRBD1. Trimming took 0 bases from V and 4 from J; bases not matched to a gene: 10. CDR1 is SGHRS and CDR2 is YFSETQ in the germline V gene. The CDR3 consists of 17 residues. CDR3 amino acids: CASSLAGTADFGNTIYF. The CDR3 DNA is TGCGCCAGCAGCTTGGCAGGGACAGCCGATTTCGGAAACACCATATATTTT.

There are a few counts of this clone. The chain combines TRBV10-1 with TRBJ2-7, with no clear D. Germline lookup yields CDR1 WNHNN and CDR2 SYGVQD (reference sequence). Trimming took off 4 bases at V and 0 bases at J, with 10 bases between the two ends. The CDR3 totals 14 residues. The CDR3 protein is CASSVGLSSYEQYF. The CDR3 DNA sequence: TGCGCCAGCAGTGTCGGGTTGAGCTCCTACGAGCAGTACTTC.

The chain uses TRBV9 and TRBJ2-7, with D hard to call. The CDR3 has 13 residues. Trimming pared 3 bases from V and 0 bases from J, leaving 7 bases between. Germline V gene lookup returns CDR1 SGDLS and CDR2 YYNGEE. The CDR3 nucleotides are TGTGCCAGCAGCGCCCCCAGCTCCTACGAGCAGTACTTC. Translating gives CASSAPSSYEQYF.

The chain recombines TRBV5-6 with TRBJ2-3, with 8 positions matching TRBD2. J was trimmed by 4 bases and V by 0 bases; bases with no gene match: 10. From germline, CDR1 is SGHDT and CDR2 YYEEEE. This CDR3 contains 17 residues. CDR3 nucleotide sequence: TGTGCCAGCAGCTTGGAACGGGGGACTAGGGGGGCAGATACGCAGTATTTT. Translating it yields CASSLERGTRGADTQYF.

This chain connects TRBV19 to TRBJ1-5; D is unclear. The CDR3 covers 15 residues. The V end lost 6 bases, the J end lost 3 bases, and 15 bases lay between the germline ends. Germline-derived CDR1 and CDR2 are LNHDA and SQIVND (reference sequence). This CDR3 is CASSSVAGLNQPQHF. CDR3 DNA sequence: TGTGCCAGTAGCTCGGTGGCAGGACTCAATCAGCCCCAGCATTTT. The full variable domain, its missing parts supplied by reference TRBV19 and TRBJ1-5, is DGGITQSPKYLFRKEGQNVTLSCEQNLNHDAMYWYRQDPGQGLRLIYYSQIVNDFQKGDIAEGYSVSREKKESFPLTVTSAQKNPTAFYLCASSSVAGLNQPQHFGDGTRLSIL.

The chain combines TRBV5-1 with TRBJ1-6; unclear D gene. From germline, CDR1 is SGHRS and CDR2 YFSETQ. V was clipped by 4 bases and J by 11 bases, with 16 bases between them. The CDR3 contains 14 residues. The CDR3 is CASSPGFSAAPLHF. The CDR3, as DNA: TGCGCCAGCAGCCCGGGATTCTCCGCGGCACCCCTCCACTTT.

The chain combines TRBV6-5 with TRBJ1-2; no clear D. This CDR3 has 14 residues. V was shortened by 0 bases and J by 4 bases, with 9 bases between the two germline ends. Germline-derived CDR1 and CDR2 are MNHEY and SVGAGI. CDR3 in DNA: TGTGCCAGCAGTTACTCCAGAGGGTCCTATGGCTACACCTTC. Amino acids: CASSYSRGSYGYTF.

The CDR3 sequence is CASSLIMPGTGAYEQYF. DNA of the CDR3: TGCGCCAGCAGTCTAATTATGCCCGGGACTGGAGCCTACGAGCAGTACTTC. The rearrangement joins TRBV4-1 to TRBJ2-7; D might be TRBD2 (6 bases). The CDR3 is 17 amino acids. The germline gives CDR1 MGHRA, CDR2 YSYEKL. Trimming cost V 6 bases and J 2 bases, with 23 bases left between them.

The CDR3 region is CASSPHAGGYSPLHF. The CDR3 nucleotides are TGTGCCAGCAGCCCACACGCGGGGGGTTATTCACCCCTCCACTTT. The chain couples TRBV9 to TRBJ1-6; D perhaps matches TRBD1 (5 bases). Germline values: CDR1 SGDLS, CDR2 YYNGEE. The V and J ends lost 4 bases and 8 bases respectively, with 16 bases between them. CDR3 length: 15 amino acids.

This clone was found a few times. J is TRBJ1-4 and V is TRBV5-8, with D unclear. The V gene's germline CDR1 is SGHTS and CDR2 YDEGEE. Trimming stripped 0 bases from V and 11 bases from J, with 20 bases between. This CDR3 contains 16 residues. The CDR3 here is CASSLGVRLAPGKLFF. CDR3 in DNA: TGTGCCAGCAGCTTGGGGGTCAGGCTGGCCCCTGGGAAACTGTTTTTT.

Comment on this clone: Other DNA sequences from this sample encode an identical CDR3 as well. The chain carries TRBV28 and TRBJ2-7; no firm D call. Trimming took off 5 bases at V and 4 bases at J, with 6 bases between the two ends. The CDR3 has 11 amino acids. Germline assignment: CDR1 MDHEN and CDR2 SYDVKM. The DNA for the CDR3 is TGTGCCAGCAGTCTCCGGTACGAGCAGTACTTC. This gives the protein CASSLRYEQYF.

This clone occurred once. J is TRBJ2-2 and V is TRBV4-1; D uncertain. V was trimmed by 4 bases and J by 7 bases, leaving 10 bases between them. The CDR3 runs to 13 residues. Germline CDR1 reads MGHRA; CDR2 reads YSYEKL. The DNA of the CDR3 is TGCGCCAGCAGCCCGATAGGAGTCGGGGAGCTGTTTTTT. Translated: CASSPIGVGELFF.

The J gene is TRBJ2-2, the V gene TRBV5-6; TRBD1 matches 8 bases. The CDR3 consists of 16 residues. Germline V gene sequence: CDR1 SGHDT, CDR2 YYEEEE. V gave up 5 bases and J gave up 3 bases; unmatched junction bases: 9. The CDR3 sequence: CASRAGQGWDTGELFF. The CDR3 DNA follows: TGTGCCAGCAGAGCCGGACAGGGTTGGGACACCGGGGAGCTGTTTTTT.

The V gene is TRBV6-5, the J gene TRBJ2-5; 7 positions match TRBD2. Germline-derived CDR1 and CDR2 are MNHEY and SVGAGI. After removal of 2 bases from V and 4 bases from J, the junction contained 4 bases not matched to a gene. The CDR3 is made up of 14 amino acids. For the CDR3, the DNA is TGTGCCAGCAGTTACGGGGAGGGGTTAGAGACCCAGTACTTC. Protein sequence: CASSYGEGLETQYF.

The V call is TRBV7-9, the J call TRBJ1-5; D ambiguous. V was trimmed by 3 bases and J by 7 bases, leaving 7 bases between them. This CDR3 contains 12 residues. Germline V gene lookup returns CDR1 SEHNR and CDR2 FQNEAQ (reference sequence). The CDR3, as DNA: TGTGCCAGCAGCTTCTCGTCCCAGCCCCAGCATTTT. Amino acid sequence: CASSFSSQPQHF.

V and J are TRBV29-1 and TRBJ1-1, with TRBD1 as a possible D gene (6 bases). This CDR3 is 15 amino acids long. Trimming removed 6 bases at V and 1 base at J, with 18 bases between. CDR1 is SQVTM, CDR2 ANQGSEA, per germline. This CDR3 is CSVAGEGVPNTEAFF. CDR3 nucleotide sequence: TGCAGCGTCGCGGGGGAGGGGGTGCCGAACACTGAAGCTTTCTTT. Based on the CDR3 plus reference TRBV29-1 and TRBJ1-1, the full variable domain is SAVISQKPSRDICQRGTSLTIQCQVDSQVTMMFWYRQQPGQSLTLIATANQGSEATYESGFVIDKFPISRPNLTFSTLTVSNMSPEDSSIYLCSVAGEGVPNTEAFFGQGTRLTVV.

The V call is TRBV5-1, the J call TRBJ1-3; no clear D gene. This CDR3 has 13 residues. CDR1 and CDR2 (germline): SGHRS, YFSETQ. The germline V and J ends were trimmed by 5 bases and 0 bases, with 6 bases remaining between them. DNA for the CDR3: TGCGCCAGCAGGCCTAGCTCTGGAAACACCATATATTTT. It yields the protein CASRPSSGNTIYF.

The V gene is TRBV9, the J gene TRBJ1-2, with D unclear. Germline V gene sequence: CDR1 SGDLS, CDR2 YYNGEE. The CDR3 has 12 residues. V was pared by 0 bases and J by 4 bases, with 4 bases between. The CDR3: CASSVVAYGYTF. In nucleotides, the CDR3 is TGTGCCAGCAGCGTAGTAGCCTATGGCTACACCTTC.

The V gene is TRBV6-5, the J gene TRBJ2-7; TRBD1 might be the D (6 bases). Deletions cut 0 bases from V and 0 bases from J, with 12 bases between. CDR1 is MNHEY, CDR2 SVGAGI, per germline. The CDR3 is 16 residues long. DNA for the CDR3: TGTGCCAGCAGTTACTCCAGGGGCCCCCACTCCTACGAGCAGTACTTC. Translated: CASSYSRGPHSYEQYF.

V gene TRBV19 combines with J gene TRBJ1-2; D gene uncertain. Germline values: CDR1 LNHDA, CDR2 SQIVND (reference sequence). The CDR3 is 17 amino acids. V was trimmed by 7 bases and J by 7 bases, leaving 28 bases between them. The CDR3 nucleotides are TGTGCCAGTACCGCTCCTATTCAGGCAAAAGACCTCCCTGGCTACACCTTC. Translation gives CASTAPIQAKDLPGYTF.

The V gene is TRBV29-1, the J gene TRBJ2-5; TRBD2 aligns across 15 bases. This CDR3 has 14 amino acids. With V trimmed by 4 bases and J by 6 bases, 3 bases remained unmatched. Germline V gene data show CDR1 as SQVTM and CDR2 as ANQGSEA. The CDR3 loop reads CSVGGLAGGQTQYF. The CDR3 nucleotides read TGCAGCGTTGGGGGACTAGCGGGGGGTCAGACCCAGTACTTC.

This sequence joins TRBV5-5 and TRBJ2-7; 9 bases line up with TRBD1. The V gene's germline CDR1 is SGHKS and CDR2 YYEKEE (reference sequence). The junction had 2 bases not matched to a gene; V was cut back by 2 bases and J by 11 bases. The CDR3 is 11 residues long. The CDR3 protein is CASSFGQGKYF. The CDR3 nucleotides read TGTGCCAGCAGCTTCGGACAGGGGAAGTACTTC. The full variable domain, its missing parts supplied by reference TRBV5-5 and TRBJ2-7, is DAGVTQSPTHLIKTRGQQVTLRCSPISGHKSVSWYQQVLGQGPQFIFQYYEKEERGRGNFPDRFSARQFPNYSSELNVNALLLGDSALYLCASSFGQGKYFGPGTRLTVT.

CDR3 protein: CASSLRTGATGYTF. CDR3 coding DNA: TGTGCCAGCAGCTTGCGTACAGGGGCGACGGGCTACACCTTC. The chain uses TRBV7-9 and TRBJ1-2; 7 bases align to TRBD1. Trimming at V came to 3 bases and at J to 8 bases, leaving 9 bases not matched to a gene. The germline V gene has CDR1 SEHNR and CDR2 FQNEAQ (reference sequence). The CDR3 totals 14 residues.